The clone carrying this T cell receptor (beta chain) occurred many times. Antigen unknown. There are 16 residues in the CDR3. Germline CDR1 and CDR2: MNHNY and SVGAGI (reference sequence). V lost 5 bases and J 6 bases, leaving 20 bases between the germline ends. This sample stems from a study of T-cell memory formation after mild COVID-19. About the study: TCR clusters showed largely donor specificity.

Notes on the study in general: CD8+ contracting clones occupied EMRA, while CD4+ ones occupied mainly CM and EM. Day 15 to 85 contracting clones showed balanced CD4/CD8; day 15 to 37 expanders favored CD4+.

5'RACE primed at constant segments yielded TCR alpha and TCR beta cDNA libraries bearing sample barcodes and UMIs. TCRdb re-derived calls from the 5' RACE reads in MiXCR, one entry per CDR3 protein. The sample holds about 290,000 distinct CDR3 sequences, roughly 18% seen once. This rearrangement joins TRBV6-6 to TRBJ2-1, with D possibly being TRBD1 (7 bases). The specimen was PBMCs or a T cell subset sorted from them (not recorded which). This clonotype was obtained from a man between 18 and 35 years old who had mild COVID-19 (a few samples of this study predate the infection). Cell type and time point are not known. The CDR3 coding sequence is TGTGCCAGCAGTGGATGGACCGGGGGACAGTTCAATGAGCAGTTCTTC. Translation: CASSGWTGGQFNEQFF.